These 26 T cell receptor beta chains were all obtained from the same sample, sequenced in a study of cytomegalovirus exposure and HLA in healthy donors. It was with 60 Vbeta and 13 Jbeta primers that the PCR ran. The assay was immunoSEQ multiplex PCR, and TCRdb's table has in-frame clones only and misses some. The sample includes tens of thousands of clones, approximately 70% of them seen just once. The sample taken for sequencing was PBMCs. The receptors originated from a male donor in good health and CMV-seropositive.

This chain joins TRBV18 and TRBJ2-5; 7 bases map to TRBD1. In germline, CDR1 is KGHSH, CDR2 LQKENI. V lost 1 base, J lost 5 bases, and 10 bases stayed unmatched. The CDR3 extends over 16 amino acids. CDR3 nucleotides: TGTGCCAGCTCACCACAGCTGGGGGCCAGGGGGGAGACCCAGTACTTC. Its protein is CASSPQLGARGETQYF.

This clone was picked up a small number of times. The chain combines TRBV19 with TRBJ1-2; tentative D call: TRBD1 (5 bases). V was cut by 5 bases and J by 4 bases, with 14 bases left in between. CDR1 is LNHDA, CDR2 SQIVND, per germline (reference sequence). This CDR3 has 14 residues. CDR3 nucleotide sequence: TGTGCCAGTAGTGTACTCACAGGAATCTATGGCTACACCTTC. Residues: CASSVLTGIYGYTF.

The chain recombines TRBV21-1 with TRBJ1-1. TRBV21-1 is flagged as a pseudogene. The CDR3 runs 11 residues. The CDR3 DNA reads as TGTGCCAGCCGTAAGAACACTGAAGCTTTCTTT. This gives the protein CASRKNTEAFF.

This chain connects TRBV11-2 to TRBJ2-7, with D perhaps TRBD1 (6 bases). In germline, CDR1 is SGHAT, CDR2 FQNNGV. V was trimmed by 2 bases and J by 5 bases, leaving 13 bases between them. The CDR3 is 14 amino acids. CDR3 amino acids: CASSLLTGFNEQYF. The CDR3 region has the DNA TGTGCCAGCAGCTTACTTACAGGGTTCAACGAGCAGTACTTC.

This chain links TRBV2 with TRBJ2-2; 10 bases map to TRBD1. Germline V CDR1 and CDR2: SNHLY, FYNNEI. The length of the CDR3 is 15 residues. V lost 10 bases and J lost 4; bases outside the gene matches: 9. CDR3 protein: CATRTGTGATGELFF. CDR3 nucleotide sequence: TGTGCCACCCGAACCGGGACAGGGGCCACCGGGGAGCTGTTTTTT.

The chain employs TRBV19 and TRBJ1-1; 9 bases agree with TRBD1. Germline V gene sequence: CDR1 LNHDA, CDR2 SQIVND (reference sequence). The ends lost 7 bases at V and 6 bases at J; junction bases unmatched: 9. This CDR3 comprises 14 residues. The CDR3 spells CASTPGDRDAEAFF. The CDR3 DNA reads TGTGCCAGTACCCCAGGGGACAGGGACGCTGAAGCTTTCTTT.

The CDR3 DNA reads TGTGCCACCAGCAGCAATCCGGGACAGGGAGACGAGCAGTACTTC. Residues: CATSSNPGQGDEQYF. V gene TRBV15 combines with J gene TRBJ2-7; 9 nucleotides line up with TRBD1. The CDR3 totals 15 residues. Germline V gives CDR1 LNHNV, CDR2 YYDKDF (reference sequence). J was trimmed by 5 bases and V by 3 bases; bases with no gene match: 8.

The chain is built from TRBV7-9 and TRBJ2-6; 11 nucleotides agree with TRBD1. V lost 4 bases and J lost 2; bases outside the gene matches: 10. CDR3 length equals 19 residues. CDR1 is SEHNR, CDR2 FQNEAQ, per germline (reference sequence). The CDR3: CASSSDLGQGATGANVLTF. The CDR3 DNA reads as TGTGCCAGCAGCTCCGACCTTGGACAGGGGGCGACTGGGGCCAACGTCCTGACTTTC.

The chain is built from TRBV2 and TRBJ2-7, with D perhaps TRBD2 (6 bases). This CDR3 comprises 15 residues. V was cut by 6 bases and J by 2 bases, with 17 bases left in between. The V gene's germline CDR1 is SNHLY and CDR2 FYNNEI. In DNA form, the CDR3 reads TGTGCCAGCAGCGGGGGTCGGCAGAACCCCTACGAGCAGTACTTC. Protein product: CASSGGRQNPYEQYF. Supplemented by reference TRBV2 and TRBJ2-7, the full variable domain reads EPEVTQTPSHQVTQMGQEVILRCVPISNHLYFYWYRQILGQKVEFLVSFYNNEISEKSEIFDDQFSVERPDGSNFTLKIRSTKLEDSAMYFCASSGGRQNPYEQYFGPGTRLTVT.

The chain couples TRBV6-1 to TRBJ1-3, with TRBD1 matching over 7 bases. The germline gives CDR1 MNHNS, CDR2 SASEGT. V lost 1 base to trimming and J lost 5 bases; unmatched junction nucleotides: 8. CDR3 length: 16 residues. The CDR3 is CASSEEDEGARNTIYF. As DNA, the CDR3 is TGTGCCAGCAGTGAAGAGGATGAGGGGGCGAGAAACACCATATATTTT.

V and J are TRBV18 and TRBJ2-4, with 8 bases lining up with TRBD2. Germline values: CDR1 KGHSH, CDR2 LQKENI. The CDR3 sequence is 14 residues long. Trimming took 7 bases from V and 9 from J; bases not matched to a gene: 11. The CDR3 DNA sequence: TGTGCCAGCTTAACGGAGAGCGGGAGTAGCATTCAGTACTTC. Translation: CASLTESGSSIQYF.

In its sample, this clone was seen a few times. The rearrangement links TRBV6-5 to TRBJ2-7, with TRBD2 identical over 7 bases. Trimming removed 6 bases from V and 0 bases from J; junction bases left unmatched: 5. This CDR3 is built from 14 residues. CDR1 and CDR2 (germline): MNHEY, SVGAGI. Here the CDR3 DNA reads TGTGCCAGCAGCGTAGCGGGTAGCTCCTACGAGCAGTACTTC. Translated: CASSVAGSSYEQYF.

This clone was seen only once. The chain's CDR3 is CASSYTRNNEQFF. CDR3 DNA: TGTGCCAGCAGTTATACTAGAAACAATGAGCAGTTCTTC. V gene TRBV6-5 combines with J gene TRBJ2-1, with D possibly TRBD2 on 5 matching bases. The length of the CDR3 is 13 residues. Germline loops: CDR1 MNHEY, CDR2 SVGAGI. Trimming removed 3 bases from V and 5 bases from J, with 8 bases in between.

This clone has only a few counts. The DNA for the CDR3 is TGCAGCGTTGCAGAGACAGGACAAGAGACCCAGTACTTC. This codes for CSVAETGQETQYF. V is TRBV29-1 and J is TRBJ2-5; D is possibly TRBD1 (6 bases). V gave up 4 bases and J gave up 2 bases, with 11 bases separating them. Germline V gene lookup returns CDR1 SQVTM and CDR2 ANQGSEA. The CDR3 consists of 13 residues.

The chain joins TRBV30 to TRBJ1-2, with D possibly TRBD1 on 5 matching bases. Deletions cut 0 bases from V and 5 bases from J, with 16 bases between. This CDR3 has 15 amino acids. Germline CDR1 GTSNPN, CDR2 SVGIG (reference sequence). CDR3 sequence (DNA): TGTGCCTGGAGTGTACTGGGACTAGGGCTTTATGGCTACACCTTC. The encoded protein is CAWSVLGLGLYGYTF.

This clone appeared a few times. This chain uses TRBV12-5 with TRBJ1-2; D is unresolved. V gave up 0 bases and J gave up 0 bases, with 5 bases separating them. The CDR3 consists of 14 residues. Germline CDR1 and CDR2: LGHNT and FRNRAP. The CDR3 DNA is TGTGCTAGTGGTTTGGTCCCGGCTAACTATGGCTACACCTTC. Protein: CASGLVPANYGYTF. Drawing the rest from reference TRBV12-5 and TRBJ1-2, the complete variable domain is DARVTQTPRHKVTEMGQEVTMRCQPILGHNTVFWYRQTMMQGLELLAYFRNRAPLDDSGMPKDRFSAEMPDATLATLKIQPSEPRDSAVYFCASGLVPANYGYTFGSGTRLTVV.

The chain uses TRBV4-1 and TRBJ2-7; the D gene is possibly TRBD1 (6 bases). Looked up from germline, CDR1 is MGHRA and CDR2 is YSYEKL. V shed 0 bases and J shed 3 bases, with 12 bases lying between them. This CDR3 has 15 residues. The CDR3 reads CASSQEGRGGYEQYF. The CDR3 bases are TGCGCCAGCAGCCAAGAAGGGAGAGGGGGCTACGAGCAGTACTTC.

This CDR3 is CASSLYLAGGVSYEQYF. The CDR3 DNA is TGTGCCAGCAGTTTGTACCTAGCGGGAGGCGTCTCCTACGAGCAGTACTTC. The V call is TRBV27, the J call TRBJ2-7, with 11 positions matching TRBD2. The CDR3 contains 17 residues. CDR1 and CDR2 (germline): MNHEY, SMNVEV (reference sequence). The trim removed 3 bases at V and 0 bases at J, leaving 7 bases unmatched.

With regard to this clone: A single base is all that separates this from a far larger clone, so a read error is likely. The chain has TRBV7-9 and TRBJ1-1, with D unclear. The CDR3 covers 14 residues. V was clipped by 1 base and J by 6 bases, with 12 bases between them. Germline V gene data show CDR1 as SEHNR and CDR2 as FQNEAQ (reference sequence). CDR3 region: CASSLGPPSPEAFF. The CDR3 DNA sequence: TGTGCCAGCAGCTTAGGCCCTCCCAGTCCTGAAGCTTTCTTT. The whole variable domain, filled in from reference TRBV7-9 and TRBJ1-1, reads DTGVSQNPRHKITKRGQNVTFRCDPISEHNRLYWYRQTLGQGPEFLTYFQNEAQLEKSRLLSDRFSAERPKGSFSTLEIQRTEQGDSAMYLCASSLGPPSPEAFFGQGTRLTVV.

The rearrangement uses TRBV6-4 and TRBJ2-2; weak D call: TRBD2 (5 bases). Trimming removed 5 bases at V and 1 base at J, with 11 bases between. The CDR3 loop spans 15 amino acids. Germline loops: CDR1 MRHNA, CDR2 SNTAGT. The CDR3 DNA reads TGTGCCAGCAGTCCAGAGGCGGGGAACACCGGGGAGCTGTTTTTT. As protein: CASSPEAGNTGELFF.

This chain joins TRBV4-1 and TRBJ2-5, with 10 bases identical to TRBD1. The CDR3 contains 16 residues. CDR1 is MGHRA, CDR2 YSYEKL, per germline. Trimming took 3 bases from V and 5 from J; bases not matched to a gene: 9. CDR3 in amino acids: CASSQEDRGQWETQYF. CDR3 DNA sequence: TGCGCCAGCAGCCAGGAAGACAGGGGGCAATGGGAGACCCAGTACTTC.

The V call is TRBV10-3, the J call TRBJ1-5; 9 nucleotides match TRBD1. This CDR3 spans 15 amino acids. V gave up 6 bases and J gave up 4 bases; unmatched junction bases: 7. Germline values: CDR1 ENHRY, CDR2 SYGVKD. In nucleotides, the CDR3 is TGTGCCATCAGCGAGGGACAGGGAGGGAATCAGCCCCAGCATTTT. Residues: CAISEGQGGNQPQHF.

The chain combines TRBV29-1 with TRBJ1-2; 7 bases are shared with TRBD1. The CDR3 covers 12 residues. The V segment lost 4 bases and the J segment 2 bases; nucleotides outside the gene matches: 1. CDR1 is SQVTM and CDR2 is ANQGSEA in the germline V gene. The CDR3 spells CSVAGQNYGYTF. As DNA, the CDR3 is TGCAGCGTTGCGGGACAGAACTATGGCTACACCTTC.

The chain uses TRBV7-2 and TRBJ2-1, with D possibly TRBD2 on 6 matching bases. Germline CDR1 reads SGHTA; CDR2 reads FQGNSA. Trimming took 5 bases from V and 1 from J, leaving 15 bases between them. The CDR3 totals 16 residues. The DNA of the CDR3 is TGTGCCAGCAGCCCCAGAGCGGCGGGGTCCTACAATGAGCAGTTCTTC. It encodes CASSPRAAGSYNEQFF.

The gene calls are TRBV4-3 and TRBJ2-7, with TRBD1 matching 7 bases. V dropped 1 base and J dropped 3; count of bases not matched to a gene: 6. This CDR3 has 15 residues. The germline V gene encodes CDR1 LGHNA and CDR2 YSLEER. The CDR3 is CASSQAPQGVYEQYF. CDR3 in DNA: TGCGCCAGCAGCCAAGCCCCGCAGGGGGTCTACGAGCAGTACTTC.

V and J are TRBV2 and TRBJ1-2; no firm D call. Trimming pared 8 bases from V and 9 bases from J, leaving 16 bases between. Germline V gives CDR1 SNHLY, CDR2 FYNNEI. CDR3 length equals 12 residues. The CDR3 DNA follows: TGTGCCAGCTTCCAAGACCAACAGAGCTACACCTTC. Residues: CASFQDQQSYTF.